This is a list of T cell receptor beta chains from one sample in a study of T cell responses to AZD1222 COVID-19 vaccine. Libraries were prepared by immunoSEQ multiplex PCR; TCRdb keeps only in-frame clonotypes and omits some of them. This table holds fewer than 120,000 clones, around 82% found once. The material was peripheral blood, obtained on day 0 of AZD1222 vaccination. These receptors originate from an adult in good health. Both conserved end residues are part of each CDR3. The D gene is left open where the match is weak. Not all rows give a size; the values are once, few, many and, for expanded clones, a class.

d_call clone_size j_call v_call cdr3_aa cdr3_nt
NA NA TRBJ1-1 TRBV28 CASSAGGRAEAFF TGTGCCAGCAGCGCGGGGGGCAGGGCTGAAGCTTTCTTT
NA NA TRBJ2-7 TRBV5-4 CASRILGSYEQYF TGTGCCAGCAGGATTCTAGGTTCCTACGAGCAGTACTTC
NA NA TRBJ2-5 TRBV7-2 CASRGPGRAETQYF TGTGCCAGCAGGGGCCCTGGCAGGGCAGAGACCCAGTACTTC
TRBD2 NA TRBJ2-7 TRBV28 CASSSALAGDYEQYF TGTGCCAGCAGTTCTGCCCTAGCGGGAGACTACGAGCAGTACTTC
TRBD2 once TRBJ2-7 TRBV6-5 CASSIGTSGRSEQYF TGTGCCAGCAGTATCGGGACTAGCGGGAGGTCAGAGCAGTACTTC
TRBD1 NA TRBJ2-2 TRBV28 CASSRRQGAGGELFF TGTGCCAGCAGTCGACGACAGGGGGCGGGCGGGGAGCTGTTTTTT
TRBD1 NA TRBJ2-7 TRBV30 CAWGRATTGTGGRYEQYF TGTGCCTGGGGTAGGGCCACTACCGGGACAGGGGGAAGGTACGAGCAGTACTTC
TRBD1 once TRBJ2-1 TRBV5-1 CASSLAPTTGENEQFF TGCGCCAGCAGCTTGGCCCCCACAACAGGGGAGAATGAGCAGTTCTTC
NA few TRBJ2-3 TRBV28 CASGVSLGGAGDTQYF TGTGCCAGCGGCGTATCCCTGGGGGGGGCGGGAGATACGCAGTATTTT
TRBD1 NA TRBJ2-7 TRBV11-2 CASSPGTGGIEQYF TGTGCCAGCAGCCCAGGGACAGGGGGCATCGAGCAGTACTTC
NA NA TRBJ2-3 TRBV7-9 CASLRLASTDTQYF TGTGCCAGCTTGCGGCTAGCCAGCACAGATACGCAGTATTTT
NA NA TRBJ1-4 TRBV4-3 CASSPVGGGEKLFF TGCGCCAGCAGCCCGGTCGGGGGAGGAGAAAAACTGTTTTTT
TRBD1 NA TRBJ1-4 TRBV5-6 CASRGRGQGGKLFF TGTGCCAGCAGGGGTCGAGGACAGGGGGGTAAACTGTTTTTT
TRBD1 NA TRBJ1-6 TRBV10-3 CAISAQTGVGISPLHF TGTGCCATCAGTGCCCAGACAGGGGTAGGGATTTCACCCCTCCACTTT
NA NA TRBJ1-1 TRBV6-5 CASSPTTRNTEAFF TGTGCCAGCAGTCCGACAACGAGGAACACTGAAGCTTTCTTT
NA few TRBJ2-1 TRBV12-3/TRBV12-4 CASSFGLANEQFF TGTGCCAGCAGTTTCGGCTTAGCTAATGAGCAGTTCTTC
TRBD1 once TRBJ1-4 TRBV7-9 CASNQIQAGGSEKLFF TGTGCCAGCAACCAAATTCAAGCAGGGGGGAGTGAAAAACTGTTTTTT
NA NA TRBJ1-2 TRBV28 CASSLGSRSRVGYTF TGTGCCAGCAGTTTAGGCTCCAGGTCTCGAGTTGGCTACACCTTC
NA NA TRBJ1-2 TRBV28 CASSLGWVSGYTF TGTGCCAGCAGCTTGGGGTGGGTTAGTGGCTACACCTTC
NA NA TRBJ1-2 TRBV7-2 CASSLQGLGITNYGYTF TGTGCCAGCAGCTTACAGGGGCTGGGGATTACTAACTATGGCTACACCTTC
TRBD2 once TRBJ2-3 TRBV9 CASSVVAGGTDTQYF TGTGCCAGCAGCGTAGTTGCGGGGGGCACAGATACGCAGTATTTT
NA NA TRBJ1-4 TRBV9 CASSQTTTNEKLFF TGTGCCAGCAGCCAGACCACAACTAATGAAAAACTGTTTTTT
TRBD2 NA TRBJ2-5 TRBV7-2 CASSLGGRGETQYF TGTGCCAGCAGCTTAGGCGGGAGAGGGGAGACCCAGTACTTC
NA few TRBJ2-3 TRBV11-2 CASSLMGDTQYF TGTGCCAGCAGCTTGATGGGAGATACGCAGTATTTT
NA NA TRBJ2-6 TRBV5-4 CASSLATGRSGANVLTF TGTGCCAGCAGCTTGGCAACAGGGCGCTCTGGGGCCAACGTCCTGACTTTC
NA NA TRBJ2-7 TRBV11-2 CASSLGPQGVEQYF TGTGCCAGCAGCTTGGGCCCCCAGGGAGTCGAGCAGTACTTC
TRBD1 NA TRBJ1-5 TRBV18 CASSPPRRTGDSNQPQHF TGTGCCAGCTCACCACCTCGTCGGACAGGCGATAGCAATCAGCCCCAGCATTTT
NA NA TRBJ1-2 TRBV6-1 CASSEEVGNYGYTF TGTGCCAGCAGTGAAGAGGTGGGCAACTATGGCTACACCTTC